A single sample gave rise to the 20 T cell receptor beta chains below, sequenced in a study of Ad26.COV2.S vaccination and SARS-CoV-2 variants. Sequencing was performed with immunoSEQ multiplex PCR; in TCRdb, only in-frame clones are kept and a portion is missing. The data contain about 430,000 clones, approximately 92% of them singletons. Described treatment: 15 to 20 received Ad26.COV2.S at low or high dose, single or two shots; about 5 received placebo; per-sample allocation not given. After the first vaccine or placebo injection, samples were drawn on day 63. This material consisted of peripheral blood, taken in a trial of Ad26.COV2.S vaccine versus placebo. These receptor sequences come from a person between 18 and 60 years old who received the Ad26.COV2.S COVID-19 vaccine or a placebo.

This sequence joins TRBV4-3 and TRBJ2-3, with 14 bases fitting TRBD2. This CDR3 contains 16 residues. Unmatched junction bases numbered 6, after V lost 4 bases and J lost 6 bases. From germline, CDR1 is LGHNA and CDR2 YSLEER. This chain's CDR3 is CASSLLGLAGADTQYF. The CDR3 region has the DNA TGCGCCAGCAGCCTCCTGGGACTAGCGGGGGCGGATACGCAGTATTTT.

Details on this clone: Within the sample, other DNA sequences also encode this same CDR3. The chain has TRBV30 and TRBJ2-5, with D unresolved. CDR1 is GTSNPN and CDR2 is SVGIG in the germline V gene (reference sequence). The ends were cut back, 0 bases at V and 1 base at J, with 6 bases in the middle. The CDR3 runs 13 residues. The CDR3 DNA is TGTGCCTGGAGTGTAGGCATCCAAGAGACCCAGTACTTC. The encoded protein is CAWSVGIQETQYF.

V is TRBV20-1 and J is TRBJ1-2; TRBD1 is a possible D gene (5 bases). Deletions cut 3 bases from V and 0 bases from J, with 11 bases between. The CDR3 consists of 14 residues. Per the germline V gene, CDR1 is DFQATT and CDR2 is SNEGSKA (reference sequence). The CDR3 loop is CSASGKDTNYGYTF. CDR3 DNA: TGCAGTGCTAGTGGAAAGGACACTAACTATGGCTACACCTTC.

The chain links TRBV11-2 to TRBJ1-1, with D maybe TRBD1 (5 bases). The CDR3 covers 14 residues. Per germline, CDR1 SGHAT and CDR2 FQNNGV. V shed 3 bases and J shed 6 bases, with 14 bases lying between them. DNA for the CDR3: TGTGCCAGCAGCTTGGGACCGACGATGGCTGAAGCTTTCTTT. The encoded protein is CASSLGPTMAEAFF.

The J gene is TRBJ2-7, the V gene TRBV27; D gene unclear. Germline CDR1 reads MNHEY; CDR2 reads SMNVEV (reference sequence). The CDR3 loop spans 13 amino acids. Trimming left V 2 bases short and J 2 bases short, with 7 bases between. The CDR3 is CASSLGRTYEQYF. The CDR3 DNA sequence: TGTGCCAGCAGTTTAGGCAGGACCTACGAGCAGTACTTC.

V is TRBV2 and J is TRBJ2-1; D unclear. This CDR3 spans 19 amino acids. Trimming removed 5 bases from V and 8 bases from J, with 31 bases in between. Germline CDR1 reads SNHLY; CDR2 reads FYNNEI. CDR3 protein: CASSPRSARSVGTRYEQFF. CDR3 DNA sequence: TGTGCCAGCAGTCCTCGCTCAGCTAGGTCGGTTGGAACACGCTATGAGCAGTTCTTC.

The V gene is TRBV12-3 or TRBV12-4, the J gene TRBJ1-2; weak D call: TRBD1 (6 bases). The V end was cut by 5 bases, the J end by 7 bases, with 14 bases between. This CDR3 contains 13 residues. Written as DNA, the CDR3 is TGTGCCAGCAGTCCCGTGGGACAATTTGGCTACACCTTC. This sequence encodes CASSPVGQFGYTF.

This clone was found a few times. This chain links TRBV5-6 with TRBJ2-7; D may be TRBD2 (6 bases). Germline assignment: CDR1 SGHDT and CDR2 YYEEEE. There are 13 residues in the CDR3. V was pared by 0 bases and J by 6 bases, with 10 bases between. Here the CDR3 DNA reads TGTGCCAGCAGCTTGGGTAGGGGAGGCGAGCAGTACTTC. It is translated as CASSLGRGGEQYF.

V usage is TRBV27 and J usage is TRBJ2-3; D is unresolved. This CDR3 is built from 13 residues. Trimming took off 3 bases at V and 0 bases at J, with 4 bases between the two ends. The germline V gene has CDR1 MNHEY and CDR2 SMNVEV (reference sequence). DNA for the CDR3: TGTGCCAGCAGTTTCCAAAGCACAGATACGCAGTATTTT. It yields the protein CASSFQSTDTQYF.

The V call is TRBV28, the J call TRBJ1-5; D remains unclear. V was trimmed by 3 bases and J by 4 bases, leaving 7 bases between them. The CDR3 has 13 residues. The germline V gene encodes CDR1 MDHEN and CDR2 SYDVKM. The CDR3 reads CASSFGENQPQHF. The CDR3, as DNA: TGTGCCAGCAGTTTTGGGGAGAATCAGCCCCAGCATTTT.

The chain employs TRBV5-1 and TRBJ2-5, with 9 bases identical to TRBD2. The V gene end was trimmed by 3 bases and the J gene end by 2 bases; junction bases not matched to a gene: 5. The CDR3 has 15 residues. Germline V CDR1 and CDR2: SGHRS, YFSETQ. CDR3 DNA sequence: TGCGCCAGCAGCTCTATGACTAGCGGACAAGAGACCCAGTACTTC. It specifies CASSSMTSGQETQYF. The whole variable domain, filled in from reference TRBV5-1 and TRBJ2-5, reads KAGVTQTPRYLIKTRGQQVTLSCSPISGHRSVSWYQQTPGQGLQFLFEYFSETQRNKGNFPGRFSGRQFSNSRSEMNVSTLELGDSALYLCASSSMTSGQETQYFGPGTRLLVL.

The chain links TRBV7-2 to TRBJ1-2, with D unclear. This CDR3 has 14 amino acids. Deletions cut 2 bases from V and 5 bases from J, with 12 bases between. Per the germline V gene, CDR1 is SGHTA and CDR2 is FQGNSA. The CDR3 is CASSLQRERYGYTF. In DNA form, the CDR3 reads TGTGCCAGCAGCTTACAAAGGGAGAGGTATGGCTACACCTTC.

CDR3 nucleotide sequence: TGTGCCAGCACAATTGGGCCGGGGAACACTGAAGCTTTCTTT. It encodes CASTIGPGNTEAFF. The chain links TRBV27 to TRBJ1-1, with D unresolved. Trimming cost V 7 bases and J 1 base, with 13 bases left between them. This CDR3 has 14 amino acids. Germline V gene data show CDR1 as MNHEY and CDR2 as SMNVEV (reference sequence).

CDR3 bases: TGTGCCAGCAAAAGGACAGCGGAGAGCACCATATATTTT. As protein: CASKRTAESTIYF. The chain uses TRBV12-3 or TRBV12-4 and TRBJ1-3; D may be TRBD1 (6 bases). The CDR3 runs 13 residues. Between the trimmed V and J ends, which lost 7 bases and 9 bases, there was a span of 16 bases.

The V and J genes are TRBV11-2 and TRBJ2-5; TRBD1 matches at 8 bases. The ends lost 9 bases at V and 4 bases at J; junction bases unmatched: 1. CDR1 SGHAT and CDR2 FQNNGV come from the germline V gene. The CDR3 length is 11 residues. This chain's CDR3 is CASGQGETQYF. The CDR3 coding sequence is TGTGCCAGTGGACAGGGAGAGACCCAGTACTTC.

The chain joins TRBV27 to TRBJ2-1, with 11 bases that match TRBD2. The CDR3 consists of 15 residues. The V gene end was trimmed by 2 bases and the J gene end by 9 bases; junction bases not matched to a gene: 6. The V gene's germline CDR1 is MNHEY and CDR2 SMNVEV (reference sequence). The CDR3 coding sequence is TGTGCCAGCAGTTTAAGTAGCGGGAGGGTTGGTGAGCAGTTCTTC. It is translated as CASSLSSGRVGEQFF.

The rearrangement uses TRBV24-1 and TRBJ2-7, with D perhaps matching TRBD2 (5 bases). V was trimmed by 9 bases and J by 0 bases, leaving 8 bases between them. This CDR3 spans 12 amino acids. The germline V gene has CDR1 KGHDR and CDR2 SFDVKD. The CDR3, as DNA: TGTGCCACCTCCGGGAACTCCTACGAGCAGTACTTC. Protein sequence: CATSGNSYEQYF.

The CDR3 DNA sequence: TGTGCCAGCAGTTATTACGGACAGGGCTCTGAAGCTTTCTTT. The encoded protein is CASSYYGQGSEAFF. This chain connects TRBV6-5 to TRBJ1-1; 8 bases line up with TRBD1. Trimming cost V 3 bases and J 6 bases; bases outside gene matches: 6. The germline V gene has CDR1 MNHEY and CDR2 SVGAGI. The CDR3 is made up of 14 amino acids.

This clone showed up just a few times. The chain couples TRBV4-1 to TRBJ2-2; possible D gene TRBD1, 7 bases. With 4 bases removed from V and 6 bases from J, the gap between germline ends came to 27 bases. The CDR3 length is 19 residues. The germline gives CDR1 MGHRA, CDR2 YSYEKL. Here the CDR3 DNA reads TGCGCCAGCAGCCCCCAAGGGGGCAGGGGGACTCTTTTTCCCGGGGAGCTGTTTTTT. Protein sequence: CASSPQGGRGTLFPGELFF.

DNA of the CDR3: TGTGCCAGCTCACCTGGGACAGGGAGTAACAATGAGCAGTTCTTC. Translation gives CASSPGTGSNNEQFF. The chain links TRBV18 to TRBJ2-1; 9 nucleotides agree with TRBD1. CDR1 is KGHSH and CDR2 is LQKENI in the germline V gene. Unmatched junction bases numbered 5, after V lost 3 bases and J lost 5 bases. The CDR3 runs 15 residues.